This section outlines one T cell receptor (beta chain) sequence together with its context. The antigen is undetermined. This entry belongs to a study of T-cell memory formation after mild COVID-19. Study summary: TCR clusters mostly belonged to single donors. Findings and caveats of the study: Contracting CD4+ clones sat mainly in CM and EM; CD8+ in EMRA. Detection of some responders pre-infection suggested pre-existing cross-reactive memory T cells participated. Confirmation of SARS-CoV-2 specificity was lacking for second-wave clones peaking day 37.

CDR1 and CDR2 from the germline V gene are SQVTM and ANQGSEA. The V gene lost 5 bases and the J gene lost 5 bases, with 12 bases spanning the gap. This CDR3 contains 13 residues. TCRdb used MiXCR to reprocess the 5' RACE reads, holding one entry per CDR3 protein. Seen here are hundreds of thousands of distinct CDR3 sequences, 25% to 30% observed once, and the top ten hold 13%. This clonotype was sampled from an adult woman who had mild COVID-19 (a few samples of this study predate the infection). Cell type and time point are not known. Material for sequencing was PBMCs or a T cell subset sorted from them (not recorded which). The gene calls are TRBV29-1 and TRBJ2-2, with unresolved D. The CDR3 here is CSVSFGGTGELFF. The CDR3 DNA sequence: TGCAGCGTTTCGTTCGGCGGTACCGGGGAGCTGTTTTTT.